The subject of this entry is one T cell receptor beta chain. What it recognizes is unknown. The junction differs from germline at one of its ends, possibly a read error. Produced via immunoSEQ multiplex PCR; TCRdb's table is partial and in-frame only. The sample includes 45,000 to 65,000 clones, roughly four fifths seen only once; the top ten take around 0.7%. The source of the sample is a study of OX40 agonist ivuxolimab in advanced cancers. Study at large: Previous treatment with anti-PD-1, anti-PD-L1 or anti-CTLA-4 therapy was allowed; about 40% had received some. Findings and caveats of the study: At doses 0.1 to 3.0 mg/kg, CD4+ and CD8+ clones expanded.

This CDR3 is built from 15 residues. The specimen comprised CD4+ or CD8+ T cells sorted from blood, sampled in a trial of the OX40 agonist ivuxolimab. This rearrangement joins TRBV7-1 to TRBJ1-2; the D is unclear. TRBV7-1 is an ORF, with its function uncertain. This sequence was found in an adult with an advanced solid tumor such as melanoma, head and neck, liver or kidney cancer. CDR3 region: CASSLERPKSDGYAF. CDR3 coding DNA: TGTGCCAGCAGCTTAGAGAGACCCAAATCGGATGGCTACGCCTTC.